These 9 T cell receptor beta chains came from one sample sequenced in a study of radiotherapy plus CTLA-4 blockade in lung cancer. Clones were sequenced by immunoSEQ multiplex PCR, and TCRdb holds only the in-frame ones, with some missing. Here the sample spans approximately 100,000 clones, approximately 81% being singletons. The source material was peripheral blood, sampled from a patient treated with radiotherapy plus ipilimumab. Receptors originate from a human donor with non-small cell lung cancer that progressed on radiotherapy plus ipilimumab. Some clones in this sample may be carry-over from other donors' samples.

The J gene is TRBJ1-1, the V gene TRBV5-6; D uncertain. This CDR3 comprises 12 residues. Per the germline V gene, CDR1 is SGHDT and CDR2 is YYEEEE. Trimming left V 0 bases short and J 0 bases short, with 0 bases between. CDR3 nucleotides: TGTGCCAGCAGCTTGGTGAACACTGAAGCTTTCTTT. Encoded protein: CASSLVNTEAFF. The complete variable domain, with remaining parts taken from reference TRBV5-6 and TRBJ1-1, reads DAGVTQSPTHLIKTRGQQVTLRCSPKSGHDTVSWYQQALGQGPQFIFQYYEEEERQRGNFPDRFSGHQFPNYSSELNVNALLLGDSALYLCASSLVNTEAFFGQGTRLTVV.

This chain joins TRBV5-1 and TRBJ1-1, with a tentative D call TRBD1 (6 bases). Germline V lookup: CDR1 SGHRS, CDR2 YFSETQ. The germline V and J ends were trimmed by 4 bases and 1 base, with 14 bases remaining between them. There are 15 residues in the CDR3. The CDR3 protein is CASSRTGTQNTEAFF. The CDR3 coding sequence is TGCGCCAGCAGCCGGACCGGGACACAGAACACTGAAGCTTTCTTT.

The chain carries TRBV14 and TRBJ2-1; 9 positions match TRBD1. The germline CDR1 and CDR2 sequences are SGHDN and FVKESK. V was pared by 5 bases and J by 2 bases, with 7 bases of the junction left unmatched. The CDR3 length is 16 residues. CDR3 amino acids: CASSSLNRGPYNEQFF. The CDR3 nucleotides are TGTGCCAGCAGCTCATTAAACAGGGGGCCCTACAATGAGCAGTTCTTC.

V is TRBV4-2 and J is TRBJ2-6; D perhaps matches TRBD1 (5 bases). Germline loops: CDR1 LGHNA, CDR2 YNFKEQ. This CDR3 region has 20 residues. Trimming removed 0 bases at V and 0 bases at J, with 18 bases between. This CDR3 reads CASSQENPQGPISGANVLTF. The CDR3 nucleotides are TGTGCCAGCAGCCAAGAAAATCCCCAGGGTCCCATCTCTGGGGCCAACGTCCTGACTTTC.

The chain carries TRBV28 and TRBJ1-5; D gene ambiguous. The CDR3 totals 15 residues. V was clipped by 2 bases and J by 0 bases, with 8 bases between them. Germline CDR1 and CDR2: MDHEN and SYDVKM. CDR3 residues: CASSLGGNSNQPQHF. For the CDR3, the DNA is TGTGCCAGCAGTTTAGGAGGGAATAGCAATCAGCCCCAGCATTTT.

The gene calls are TRBV19 and TRBJ1-1, with 10 bases identical to TRBD1. V was pared by 9 bases and J by 6 bases, with 13 bases of the junction left unmatched. This CDR3 is built from 15 residues. The germline CDR1 and CDR2 sequences are LNHDA and SQIVND (reference sequence). In nucleotides, the CDR3 is TGTGCCAGCCAAAAAGGGACAGGGGTGTATTCTGAAGCTTTCTTT. Translation: CASQKGTGVYSEAFF.

This clone appeared a single time. One junction end disagrees with the germline gene, perhaps due to a read error. The V call is TRBV6-5, the J call TRBJ2-2, with D possibly being TRBD2 (5 bases). CDR1 is MNHEY, CDR2 SVGAGI, per germline. The CDR3 covers 15 residues. The CDR3 protein is CASSRTSSSAGELLF. In DNA, the CDR3 is TGTGCCAGCAGCCGCACCTCTAGTTCCGCCGGGGAGCTGCTTTTT.

The chain is built from TRBV5-5 and TRBJ1-4, with 8 bases aligning to TRBD1. V lost 4 bases to trimming and J lost 6 bases; unmatched junction nucleotides: 5. Germline CDR1 SGHKS, CDR2 YYEKEE (reference sequence). CDR3 length: 14 amino acids. The CDR3: CASSRPDRDEKLFF. DNA for the CDR3: TGTGCCAGCAGCAGGCCGGACAGGGATGAAAAACTGTTTTTT.

The rearrangement links TRBV5-4 to TRBJ2-2; either TRBD1 or TRBD2 may supply D (5 bases each). The germline V gene has CDR1 SGHNT and CDR2 YYREEE (reference sequence). Trimming shortened V by 0 bases and J by 6 bases, and 9 bases separated the two germline ends. CDR3 length: 14 amino acids. Written as DNA, the CDR3 is TGTGCCAGCAGCTTGGTTATGGGGGCCGGGGAGCTGTTTTTT. Amino acids: CASSLVMGAGELFF.